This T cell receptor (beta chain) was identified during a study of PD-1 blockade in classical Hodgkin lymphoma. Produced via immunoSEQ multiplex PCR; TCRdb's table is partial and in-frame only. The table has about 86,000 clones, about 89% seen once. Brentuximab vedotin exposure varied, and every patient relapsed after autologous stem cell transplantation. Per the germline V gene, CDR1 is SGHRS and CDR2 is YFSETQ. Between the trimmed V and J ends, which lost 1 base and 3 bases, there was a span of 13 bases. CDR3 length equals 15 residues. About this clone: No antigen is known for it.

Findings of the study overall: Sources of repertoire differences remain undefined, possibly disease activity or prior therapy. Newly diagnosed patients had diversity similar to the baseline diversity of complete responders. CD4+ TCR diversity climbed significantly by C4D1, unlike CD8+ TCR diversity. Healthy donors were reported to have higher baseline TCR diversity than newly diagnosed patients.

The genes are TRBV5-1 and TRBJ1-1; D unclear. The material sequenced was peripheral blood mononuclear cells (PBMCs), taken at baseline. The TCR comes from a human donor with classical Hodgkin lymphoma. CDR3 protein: CASSLRQDRDTEAFF. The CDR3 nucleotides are TGCGCCAGCAGCTTGCGGCAGGATCGCGACACTGAAGCTTTCTTT. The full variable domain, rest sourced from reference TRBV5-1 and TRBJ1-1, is KAGVTQTPRYLIKTRGQQVTLSCSPISGHRSVSWYQQTPGQGLQFLFEYFSETQRNKGNFPGRFSGRQFSNSRSEMNVSTLELGDSALYLCASSLRQDRDTEAFFGQGTRLTVV.